This T cell receptor beta chain was captured by sequencing in a study of T cell changes during pregnancy in multiple sclerosis. Germline V gene sequence: CDR1 SGHDT, CDR2 YYEEEE. This CDR3 is 16 amino acids long. Germline trimming cut 0 bases from V and 3 bases from J; bases unmatched to any gene: 6. Generated by immunoSEQ multiplex PCR, the TCRdb table keeps only in-frame clones and is missing some. The sample records tens of thousands of clones, about 95% being singletons. The chain joins TRBV5-6 to TRBJ1-3; TRBD1 aligns across 7 bases. The TCR was taken from a female donor with multiple sclerosis, enrolled in a pregnancy study. This specimen was CD4+ T cells from peripheral blood mononuclear cells, taken in the second trimester of pregnancy. The CDR3 DNA reads as TGTGCCAGCAGCTTGGCCGGGCAGGGGGTTGGAAACACCATATATTTT. Translating it yields CASSLAGQGVGNTIYF.